A single count supports the clone carrying this TCR beta chain. Antigen specificity is unknown. The data belong to a study of untreated major depressive disorder. Patients were free of psychiatric medication for at least 8 weeks. Blood, 25 to 35 ml, was drawn into EDTA tubes. CD4+ T cells were isolated from thawed PBMCs by magnetic negative selection. Sequencing was performed with immunoSEQ multiplex PCR; in TCRdb, only in-frame clones are kept and a portion is missing. The sample lists approximately 24,000 clones; approximately 90% were seen once. The CDR3 totals 15 residues. Germline-derived CDR1 and CDR2 are SGHVS and FQNEAQ. The ends were cut back, 6 bases at V and 6 bases at J, with 19 bases in the middle. The study's findings and limits: Compared with controls, depressed patients showed more TRBV05-01 (Vbeta 5.1) usage in CD4+ T cells. Each subject's top five TRBV05-01 clones were all private.

What was sequenced was CD4+ T cells from PBMCs. The rearrangement joins TRBV7-8 to TRBJ2-3; the D gene is possibly TRBD2 (7 bases). The receptor was derived from a woman aged 25 to 39 with major depressive disorder. The chain's CDR3 is CASRRLRGPGDTQYF. The CDR3 nucleotides read TGTGCCAGCAGACGACTGCGGGGGCCAGGGGATACGCAGTATTTT.